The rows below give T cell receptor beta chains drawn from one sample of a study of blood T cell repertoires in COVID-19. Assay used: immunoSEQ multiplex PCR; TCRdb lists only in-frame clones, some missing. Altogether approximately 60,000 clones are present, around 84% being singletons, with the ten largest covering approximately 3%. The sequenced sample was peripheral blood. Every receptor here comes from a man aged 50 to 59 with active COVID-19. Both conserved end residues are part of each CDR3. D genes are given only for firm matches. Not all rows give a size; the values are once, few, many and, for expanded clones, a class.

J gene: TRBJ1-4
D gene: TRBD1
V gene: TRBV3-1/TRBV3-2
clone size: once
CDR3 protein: CASSQVSDRGLAGTNEKLFF
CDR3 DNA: TGTGCCAGCAGCCAAGTATCCGACAGGGGCTTGGCGGGCACTAATGAAAAACTGTTTTTT

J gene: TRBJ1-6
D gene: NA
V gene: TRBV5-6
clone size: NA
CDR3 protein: CASSEQGWDSPLHF
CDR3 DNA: TGTGCCAGCAGCGAGCAGGGGTGGGATTCACCCCTCCACTTT

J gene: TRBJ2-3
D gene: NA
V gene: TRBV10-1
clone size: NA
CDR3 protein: CASSESMAAGKGTQYF
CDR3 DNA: TGCGCCAGCAGTGAGTCGATGGCGGCGGGGAAGGGCACGCAGTATTTT

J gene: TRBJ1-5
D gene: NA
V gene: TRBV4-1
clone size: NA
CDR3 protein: CASSQGFREGQPQHF
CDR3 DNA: TGCGCCAGCAGCCAAGGGTTCAGGGAGGGTCAGCCCCAGCATTTT

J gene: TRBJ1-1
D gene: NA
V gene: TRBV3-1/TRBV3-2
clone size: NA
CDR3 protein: CASSPRGTEAFF
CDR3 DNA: TGTGCCAGCAGCCCCAGGGGAACTGAAGCTTTCTTT

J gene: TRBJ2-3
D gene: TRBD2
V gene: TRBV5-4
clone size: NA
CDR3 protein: CASSLAGLAGATQYF
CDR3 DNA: TGTGCCAGCAGCTTGGCGGGGCTAGCGGGAGCAACGCAGTATTTT

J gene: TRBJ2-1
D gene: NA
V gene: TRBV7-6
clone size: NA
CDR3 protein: CASSFEYEQFF
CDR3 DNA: TGTGCCAGCAGCTTTGAGTACGAGCAGTTCTTC

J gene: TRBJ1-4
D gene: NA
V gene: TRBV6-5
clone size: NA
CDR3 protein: CASSLLGGRGEKLFF
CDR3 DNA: TGTGCCAGCAGTCTACTCGGGGGAAGGGGTGAAAAACTGTTTTTT

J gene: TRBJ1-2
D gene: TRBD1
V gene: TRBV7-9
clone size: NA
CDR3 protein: CASSLGSGTGLVWRGYTF
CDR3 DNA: TGTGCCAGCAGCTTAGGATCCGGGACAGGGTTAGTTTGGAGGGGCTACACCTTC

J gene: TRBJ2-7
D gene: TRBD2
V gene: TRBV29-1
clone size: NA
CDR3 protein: CSARLAEEQYF
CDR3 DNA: TGCAGCGCCCGACTAGCGGAAGAGCAGTACTTC

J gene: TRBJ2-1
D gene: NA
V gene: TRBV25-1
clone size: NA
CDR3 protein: CASSEVVANEQFF
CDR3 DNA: TGTGCCAGCAGTGAAGTCGTAGCAAATGAGCAGTTCTTC

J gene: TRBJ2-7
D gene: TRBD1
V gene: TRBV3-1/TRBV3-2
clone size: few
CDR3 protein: CASRARDRTEQYF
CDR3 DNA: TGTGCCAGCAGGGCCCGGGACAGGACCGAGCAGTACTTC

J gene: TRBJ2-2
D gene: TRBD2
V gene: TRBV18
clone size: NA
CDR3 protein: CASSKLAGGTNTGELFF
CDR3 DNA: TGTGCCAGCTCAAAACTAGCGGGGGGCACGAACACCGGGGAGCTGTTTTTT

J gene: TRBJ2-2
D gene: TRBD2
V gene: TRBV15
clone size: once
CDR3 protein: CATSVGLAGPTGELFF
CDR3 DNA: TGTGCCACCAGCGTAGGACTAGCGGGACCCACCGGGGAGCTGTTTTTT

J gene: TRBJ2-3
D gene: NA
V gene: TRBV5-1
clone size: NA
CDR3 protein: CASSLVLETDTQYF
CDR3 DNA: TGCGCCAGCAGCTTGGTGTTAGAGACAGATACGCAGTATTTT

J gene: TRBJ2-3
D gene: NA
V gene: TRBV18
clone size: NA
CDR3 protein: CASSPSRFGTDTQYF
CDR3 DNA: TGTGCCAGCTCACCATCCCGGTTCGGCACAGATACGCAGTATTTT

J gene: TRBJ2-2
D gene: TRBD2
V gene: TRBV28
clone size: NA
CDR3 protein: CASRFRGLAGAGELFF
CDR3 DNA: TGTGCCAGCAGATTTCGGGGACTAGCGGGAGCCGGGGAGCTGTTTTTT

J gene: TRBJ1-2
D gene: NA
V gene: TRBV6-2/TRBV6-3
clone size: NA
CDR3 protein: CASSYLENYGYTF
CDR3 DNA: TGTGCCAGCAGTTATTTGGAGAACTATGGCTACACCTTC

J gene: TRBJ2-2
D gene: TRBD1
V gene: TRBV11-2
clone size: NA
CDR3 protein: CASSPRTGGLSGELFF
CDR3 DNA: TGTGCCAGCAGCCCCAGGACAGGGGGTCTCAGCGGGGAGCTGTTTTTT

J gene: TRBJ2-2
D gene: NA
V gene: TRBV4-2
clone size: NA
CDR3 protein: CASSRRGELFF
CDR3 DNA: TGTGCCAGCAGCCGCCGGGGAGAGCTGTTTTTT

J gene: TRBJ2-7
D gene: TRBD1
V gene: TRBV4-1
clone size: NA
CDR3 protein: CASSPGTGEGLYF
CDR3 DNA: TGCGCCAGCAGCCCCGGGACAGGGGAGGGTCTGTACTTC

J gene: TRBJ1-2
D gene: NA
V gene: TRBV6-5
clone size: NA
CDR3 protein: CASRSRGGSTGGYTF
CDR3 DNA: TGTGCCAGCAGGTCCCGTGGGGGGTCCACGGGTGGCTACACCTTC

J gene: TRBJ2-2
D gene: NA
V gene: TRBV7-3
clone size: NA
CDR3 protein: CASKDLNTGELFF
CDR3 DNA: TGTGCCAGCAAGGACTTGAACACCGGGGAGCTGTTTTTT

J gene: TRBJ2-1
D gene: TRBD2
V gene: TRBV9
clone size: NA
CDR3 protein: CASSIRTSGSNEQFF
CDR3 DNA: TGTGCCAGCAGCATCCGGACTAGCGGGAGTAATGAGCAGTTCTTC

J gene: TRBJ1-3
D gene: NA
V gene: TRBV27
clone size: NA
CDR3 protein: CASSLSLPGLTGNTIYF
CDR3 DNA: TGTGCCAGCAGTTTATCACTTCCAGGACTGACTGGAAACACCATATATTTT

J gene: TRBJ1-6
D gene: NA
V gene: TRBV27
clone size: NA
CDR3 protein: CASTGSGSYNSPLHF
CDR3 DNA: TGTGCCAGCACCGGGTCTGGCTCCTATAATTCACCCCTCCACTTT

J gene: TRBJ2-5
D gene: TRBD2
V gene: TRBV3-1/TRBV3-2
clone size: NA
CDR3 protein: CASSEAGGPTGETQYF
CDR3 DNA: TGTGCCAGCAGCGAAGCGGGGGGCCCCACTGGAGAGACCCAGTACTTC

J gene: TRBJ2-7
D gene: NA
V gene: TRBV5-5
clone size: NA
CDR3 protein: CASSLSTVTYEQYF
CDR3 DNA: TGTGCCAGCAGCCTATCGACAGTCACCTACGAGCAGTACTTC

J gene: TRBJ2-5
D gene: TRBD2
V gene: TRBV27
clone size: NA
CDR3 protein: CASSTLAGGGETQYF
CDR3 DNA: TGTGCCAGCAGTACTCTAGCGGGAGGAGGAGAGACCCAGTACTTC

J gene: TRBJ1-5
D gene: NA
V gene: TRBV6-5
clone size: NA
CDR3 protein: CASGRTQPQHF
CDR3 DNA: TGTGCCAGCGGGCGCACTCAGCCCCAGCATTTT

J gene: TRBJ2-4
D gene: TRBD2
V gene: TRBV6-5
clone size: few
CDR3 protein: CASTYSGGAGNIQYF
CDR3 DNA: TGTGCCAGCACCTATAGCGGGGGGGCTGGAAACATTCAGTACTTC

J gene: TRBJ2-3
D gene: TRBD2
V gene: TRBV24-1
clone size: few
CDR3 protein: CATSDPHGGEQDTQYF
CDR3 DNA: TGTGCCACCAGTGATCCTCACGGGGGGGAACAAGATACGCAGTATTTT

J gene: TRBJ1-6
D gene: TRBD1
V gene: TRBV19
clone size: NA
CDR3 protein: CASSSRTGGSNSPLHF
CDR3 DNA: TGTGCCAGTAGTAGCCGGACAGGGGGCAGTAATTCACCCCTCCACTTT

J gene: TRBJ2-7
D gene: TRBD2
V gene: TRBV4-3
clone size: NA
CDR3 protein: CASSQDLGSGRQYF
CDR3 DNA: TGCGCCAGCAGCCAAGATCTAGGTAGCGGGAGGCAGTACTTC

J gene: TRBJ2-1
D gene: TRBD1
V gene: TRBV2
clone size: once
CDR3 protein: CASSANDRGRLNDEQFF
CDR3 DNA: TGTGCCAGCAGCGCGAACGACAGGGGGCGTCTCAACGATGAGCAGTTCTTC

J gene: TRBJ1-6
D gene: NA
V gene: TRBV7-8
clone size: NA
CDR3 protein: CASSLATVFSPLHF
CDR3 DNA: TGTGCCAGCAGCTTAGCGACAGTTTTTTCACCCCTCCACTTT

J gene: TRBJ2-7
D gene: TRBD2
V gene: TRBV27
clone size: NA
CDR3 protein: CASSLEASGAGEQYF
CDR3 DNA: TGTGCCAGCAGTTTAGAGGCTAGCGGAGCGGGTGAGCAGTACTTC

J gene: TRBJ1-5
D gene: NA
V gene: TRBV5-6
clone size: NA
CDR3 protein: CASSLRRFGGNQPQHF
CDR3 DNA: TGTGCCAGCAGCTTGAGGAGGTTTGGGGGCAATCAGCCCCAGCATTTT

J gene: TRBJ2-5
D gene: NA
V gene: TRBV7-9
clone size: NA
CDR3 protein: CASSLGAGPETQYF
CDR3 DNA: TGTGCCAGCAGCTTAGGGGCGGGACCAGAGACCCAGTACTTC

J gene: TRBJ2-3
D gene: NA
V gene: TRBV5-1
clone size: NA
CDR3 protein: CASSLRAGDTDTQYF
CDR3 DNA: TGCGCCAGCAGCTTGCGGGCAGGGGACACAGATACGCAGTATTTT

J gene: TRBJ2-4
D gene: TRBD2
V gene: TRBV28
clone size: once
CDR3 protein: CASRGRAKNIQYF
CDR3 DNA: TGTGCCAGCCGCGGGAGAGCCAAAAACATTCAGTACTTC

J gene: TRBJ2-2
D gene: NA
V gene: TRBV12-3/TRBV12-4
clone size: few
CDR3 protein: CASSVVNTGELFF
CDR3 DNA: TGTGCCAGCAGCGTAGTGAACACCGGGGAGCTGTTTTTT

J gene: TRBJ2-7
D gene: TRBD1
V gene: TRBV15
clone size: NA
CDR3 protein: CATSRDRDRVHEQYF
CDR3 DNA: TGTGCCACCAGCAGAGACCGGGACAGGGTTCACGAGCAGTACTTC

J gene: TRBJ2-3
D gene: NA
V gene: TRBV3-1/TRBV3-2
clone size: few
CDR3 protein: CASSHARADTQYF
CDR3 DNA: TGTGCCAGCAGCCATGCCCGAGCGGATACGCAGTATTTT

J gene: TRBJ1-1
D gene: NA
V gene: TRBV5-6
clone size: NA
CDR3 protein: CASSLFRVDPNTEAFF
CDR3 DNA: TGTGCCAGCAGCTTATTCAGGGTGGATCCGAACACTGAAGCTTTCTTT

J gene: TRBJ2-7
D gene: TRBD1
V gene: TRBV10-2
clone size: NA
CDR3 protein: CASTKEWRDRASYEQYF
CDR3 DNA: TGCGCCAGCACCAAAGAGTGGCGGGACAGGGCTTCCTACGAGCAGTACTTC

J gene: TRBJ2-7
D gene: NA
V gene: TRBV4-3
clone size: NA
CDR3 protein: CASSEGLGSGQYEQYF
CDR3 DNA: TGCGCCAGCAGCGAAGGACTGGGTAGCGGTCAATACGAGCAGTACTTC

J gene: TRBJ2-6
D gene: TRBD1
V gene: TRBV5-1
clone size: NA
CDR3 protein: CASSLTGTGGFVVLTF
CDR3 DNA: TGCGCCAGCAGCCTGACCGGGACAGGGGGCTTTGTAGTCCTGACTTTC

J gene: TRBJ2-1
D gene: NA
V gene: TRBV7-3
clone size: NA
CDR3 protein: CASRVAGSYNEQFF
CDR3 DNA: TGTGCCAGTCGCGTGGCGGGCAGTTACAATGAGCAGTTCTTC

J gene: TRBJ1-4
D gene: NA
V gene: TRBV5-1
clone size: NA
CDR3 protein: CASRIGANEKLFF
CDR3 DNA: TGCGCCAGCCGTATCGGGGCTAATGAAAAACTGTTTTTT

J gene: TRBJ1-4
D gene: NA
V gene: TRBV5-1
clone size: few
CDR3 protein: CASSLTGESYRLFF
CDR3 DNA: TGCGCCAGCAGCCTGACTGGTGAGTCGTATAGGCTGTTTTTT

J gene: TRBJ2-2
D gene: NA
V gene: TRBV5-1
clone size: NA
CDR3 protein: CASSPILASNTGELFF
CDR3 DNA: TGCGCCAGCAGTCCAATCCTAGCGTCGAACACCGGGGAGCTGTTTTTT

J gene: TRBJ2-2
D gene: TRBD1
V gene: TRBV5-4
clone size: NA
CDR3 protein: CASRPGTGQNTGELFF
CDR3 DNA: TGTGCCAGCAGGCCCGGGACAGGGCAAAACACCGGGGAGCTGTTTTTT

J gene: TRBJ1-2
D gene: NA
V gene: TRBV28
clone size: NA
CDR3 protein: CGEGGPNYGYTF
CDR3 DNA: TGTGGCGAGGGAGGTCCTAACTATGGCTACACCTTC

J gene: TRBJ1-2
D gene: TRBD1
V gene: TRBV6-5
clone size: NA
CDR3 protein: CASRRGQNYGYTF
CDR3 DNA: TGTGCCAGCAGAAGGGGACAGAACTATGGCTACACCTTC

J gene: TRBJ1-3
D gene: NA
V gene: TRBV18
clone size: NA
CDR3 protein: CASSPRRASSGNTIYF
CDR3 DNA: TGTGCCAGCTCACCACGGAGGGCCAGCTCTGGAAACACCATATATTTT